The 6 T cell receptor beta chains presented below share a single source sample, sequenced in a study of beta chain features in type 1 diabetes. As every portion of the isolated RNA was reverse transcribed, the sequencing read expressed TCRB transcripts. The table came from immunoSEQ multiplex PCR; TCRdb's copy has only in-frame clones and leaves some out. Among more than 130,000 clones listed, less than 8.5% were seen once. Sequenced material: central memory CD4+ T cells from blood. The receptors shown here come from a woman aged 25 to 39 in good health.

This clone was seen only a few times. This chain joins TRBV30 and TRBJ2-1, with D maybe TRBD1 (6 bases). The CDR3 runs 14 residues. Germline-derived CDR1 and CDR2 are GTSNPN and SVGIG (reference sequence). Trimming took 2 bases from V and 0 from J, leaving 8 bases between them. CDR3 protein: CAWSQDSSYNEQFF. The CDR3 bases are TGTGCCTGGAGTCAGGACAGCTCCTACAATGAGCAGTTCTTC.

This clone showed up just a few times. The genes are TRBV7-2 and TRBJ2-3; 8 nucleotides align to TRBD2. This CDR3 comprises 15 residues. Germline CDR1 is SGHTA and CDR2 is FQGNSA. The V gene end was trimmed by 8 bases and the J gene end by 1 base; junction bases not matched to a gene: 8. The CDR3 sequence is CASLSREGRTDTQYF. For the CDR3, the DNA is TGTGCCAGCTTATCCCGGGAGGGACGCACAGATACGCAGTATTTT.

The CDR3 sequence is CASSFQGANEQFF. The CDR3, as DNA: TGTGCCAGCAGCTTTCAGGGGGCCAATGAGCAGTTCTTC. The chain joins TRBV7-9 to TRBJ2-1, with 8 bases identical to TRBD1. The V segment lost 3 bases and the J segment 6 bases; nucleotides outside the gene matches: 1. The length of the CDR3 is 13 residues. CDR1 is SEHNR and CDR2 is FQNEAQ in the germline V gene (reference sequence).

The sample holds a few counts of this clone. The rearrangement uses TRBV28 and TRBJ2-7, with TRBD2 identical over 12 bases. The CDR3 length is 15 residues. Germline values: CDR1 MDHEN, CDR2 SYDVKM. J was trimmed by 1 base and V by 6 bases; bases with no gene match: 4. The CDR3 DNA reads as TGTGCCAGCAGCCAGACTAGCGGGGGATCCTACGAGCAGTACTTC. Translating it yields CASSQTSGGSYEQYF. Combining the CDR3 with reference TRBV28 and TRBJ2-7 gives the whole variable domain DVKVTQSSRYLVKRTGEKVFLECVQDMDHENMFWYRQDPGLGLRLIYFSYDVKMKEKGDIPEGYSVSREKKERFSLILESASTNQTSMYLCASSQTSGGSYEQYFGPGTRLTVT.

The gene calls are TRBV6-5 and TRBJ1-2, with 7 positions matching TRBD1. This CDR3 contains 13 residues. Germline assignment: CDR1 MNHEY and CDR2 SVGAGI. V shed 5 bases, J shed 3 bases, and the junction held 3 bases outside the gene matches. In nucleotides, the CDR3 is TGTGCCAGCAGTCGGGACAGCGACTATGGCTACACCTTC. It translates to CASSRDSDYGYTF.

This clone was counted many times. V usage is TRBV9 and J usage is TRBJ2-1, with a possible D match to TRBD2 (6 bases). The CDR3 has 15 amino acids. The germline V gene has CDR1 SGDLS and CDR2 YYNGEE. V was clipped by 4 bases and J by 0 bases, with 11 bases between them. DNA of the CDR3: TGTGCCAGCAGCTTTAGCGGAAGCTCCTACAATGAGCAGTTCTTC. Translating gives CASSFSGSSYNEQFF.